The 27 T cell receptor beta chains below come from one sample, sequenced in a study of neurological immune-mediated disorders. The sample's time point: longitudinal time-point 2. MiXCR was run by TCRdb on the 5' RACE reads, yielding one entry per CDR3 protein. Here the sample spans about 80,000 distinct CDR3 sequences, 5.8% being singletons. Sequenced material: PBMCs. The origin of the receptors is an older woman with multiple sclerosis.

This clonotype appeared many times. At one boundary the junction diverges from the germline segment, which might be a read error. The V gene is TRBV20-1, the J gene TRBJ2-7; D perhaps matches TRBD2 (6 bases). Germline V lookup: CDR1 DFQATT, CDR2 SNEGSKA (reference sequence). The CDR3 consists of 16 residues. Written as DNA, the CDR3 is TGCAGCGCTAGTTCGGGTCAGGGAGGTGATCCCTACGAGCAGTACTTC. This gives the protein CSASSGQGGDPYEQYF.

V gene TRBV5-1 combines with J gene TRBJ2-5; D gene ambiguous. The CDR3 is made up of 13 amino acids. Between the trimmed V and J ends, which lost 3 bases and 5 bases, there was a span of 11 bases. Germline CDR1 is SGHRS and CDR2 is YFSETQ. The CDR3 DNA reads TGCGCCAGCAGCTCCACGGAAGAGGAGACCCAGTACTTC. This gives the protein CASSSTEEETQYF.

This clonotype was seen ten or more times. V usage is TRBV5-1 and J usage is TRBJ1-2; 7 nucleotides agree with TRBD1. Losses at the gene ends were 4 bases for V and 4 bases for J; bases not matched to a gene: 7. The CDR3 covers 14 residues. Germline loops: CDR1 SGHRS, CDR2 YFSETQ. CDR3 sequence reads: CASSRGPTSYGYTF. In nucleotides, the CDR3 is TGCGCCAGCAGCAGGGGGCCGACCTCCTATGGCTACACCTTC.

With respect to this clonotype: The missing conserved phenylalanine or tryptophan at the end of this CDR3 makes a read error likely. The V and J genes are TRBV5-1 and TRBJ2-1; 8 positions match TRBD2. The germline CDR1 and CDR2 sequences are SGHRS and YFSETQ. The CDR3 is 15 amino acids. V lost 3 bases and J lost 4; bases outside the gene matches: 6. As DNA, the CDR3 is TGCGCCAGCAGCTCGGGGGGGGCTAATTACAATGAGCAGTTCTGC. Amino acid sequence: CASSSGGANYNEQFC.

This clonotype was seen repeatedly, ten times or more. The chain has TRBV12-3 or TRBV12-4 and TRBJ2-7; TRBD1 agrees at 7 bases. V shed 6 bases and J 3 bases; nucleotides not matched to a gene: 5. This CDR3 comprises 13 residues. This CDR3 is CASSRQGYYEQYF. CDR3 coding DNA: TGTGCCAGCAGCCGACAGGGTTACTACGAGCAGTACTTC.

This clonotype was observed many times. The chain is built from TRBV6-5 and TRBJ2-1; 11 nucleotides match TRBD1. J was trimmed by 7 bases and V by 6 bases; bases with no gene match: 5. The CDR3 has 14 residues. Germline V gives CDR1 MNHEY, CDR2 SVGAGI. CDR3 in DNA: TGTGCCAGCAGAAGAGGGACAGGGGGGAATGAGCAGTTCTTC. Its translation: CASRRGTGGNEQFF.

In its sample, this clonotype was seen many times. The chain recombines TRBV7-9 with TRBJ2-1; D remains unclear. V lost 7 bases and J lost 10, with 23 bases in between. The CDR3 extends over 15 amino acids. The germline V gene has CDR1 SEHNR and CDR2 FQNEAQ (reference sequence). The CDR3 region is CASKKMSSLQWEQFF. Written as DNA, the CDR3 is TGTGCCAGCAAAAAAATGAGTTCCTTACAATGGGAGCAGTTCTTC.

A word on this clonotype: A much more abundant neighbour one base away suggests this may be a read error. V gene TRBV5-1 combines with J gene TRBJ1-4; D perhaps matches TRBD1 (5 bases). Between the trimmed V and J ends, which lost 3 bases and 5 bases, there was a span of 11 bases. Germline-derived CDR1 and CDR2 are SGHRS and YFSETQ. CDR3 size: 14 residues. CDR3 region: CASSSGRGNEKLFF. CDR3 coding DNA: TGCGCCAGCAGCTCCGGAAGGGGAAATGAAAAACTGTTTTTT.

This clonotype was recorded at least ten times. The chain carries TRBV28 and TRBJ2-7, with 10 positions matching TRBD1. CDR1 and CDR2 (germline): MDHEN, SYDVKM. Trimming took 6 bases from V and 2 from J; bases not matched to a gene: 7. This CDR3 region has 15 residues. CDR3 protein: CASSPAGTGAYEQYF. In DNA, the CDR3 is TGTGCCAGCAGCCCAGCCGGGACAGGGGCCTACGAGCAGTACTTC.

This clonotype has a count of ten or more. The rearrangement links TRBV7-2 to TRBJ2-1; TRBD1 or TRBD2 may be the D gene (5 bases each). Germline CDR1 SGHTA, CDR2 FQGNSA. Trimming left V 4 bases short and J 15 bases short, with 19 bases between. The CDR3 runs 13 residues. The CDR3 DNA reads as TGTGCCAGCAGCTCCTCATCCGGGGCTCAAATGTTCTTC. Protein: CASSSSSGAQMFF.

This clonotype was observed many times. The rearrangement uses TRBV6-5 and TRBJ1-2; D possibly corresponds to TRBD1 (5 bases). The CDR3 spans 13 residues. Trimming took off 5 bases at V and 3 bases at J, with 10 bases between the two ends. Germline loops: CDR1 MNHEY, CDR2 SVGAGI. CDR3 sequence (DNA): TGTGCCAGCAGTATGGACACTTACTATGGCTACACCTTC. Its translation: CASSMDTYYGYTF.

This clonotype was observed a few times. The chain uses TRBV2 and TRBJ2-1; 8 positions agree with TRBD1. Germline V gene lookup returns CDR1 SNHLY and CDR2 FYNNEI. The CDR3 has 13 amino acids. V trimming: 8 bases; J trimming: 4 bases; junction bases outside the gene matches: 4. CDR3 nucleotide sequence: TGTGCCAGCTCGGGACAGGAGTACAATGAGCAGTTCTTC. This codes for CASSGQEYNEQFF.

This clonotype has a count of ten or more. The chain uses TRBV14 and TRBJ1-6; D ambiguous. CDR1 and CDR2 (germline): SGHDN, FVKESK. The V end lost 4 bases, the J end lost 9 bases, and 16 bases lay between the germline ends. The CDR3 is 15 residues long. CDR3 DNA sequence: TGTGCCAGCAGCCCCTGGAGTTACTTAGCTTCACCCCTCCACTTT. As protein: CASSPWSYLASPLHF.

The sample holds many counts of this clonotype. The chain's CDR3 is CASSQDAWTVYGYTF. CDR3 DNA: TGTGCCAGCAGCCAAGATGCATGGACAGTCTATGGCTACACCTTC. The chain links TRBV4-2 to TRBJ1-2; weak D call: TRBD1 (6 bases). This CDR3 contains 15 residues. Germline V CDR1 and CDR2: LGHNA, YNFKEQ. With 0 bases removed from V and 4 bases from J, the gap between germline ends came to 12 bases.

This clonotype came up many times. The CDR3 is CASSPTTSGASGGQYF. DNA of the CDR3: TGCGCCAGCAGCCCAACGACTAGCGGGGCCTCCGGGGGGCAGTATTTT. The chain links TRBV5-1 to TRBJ2-3; 11 bases agree with TRBD2. The CDR3 runs 16 residues. J lost 11 bases, V lost 4 bases, and 15 bases had no gene match. Germline V gives CDR1 SGHRS, CDR2 YFSETQ.

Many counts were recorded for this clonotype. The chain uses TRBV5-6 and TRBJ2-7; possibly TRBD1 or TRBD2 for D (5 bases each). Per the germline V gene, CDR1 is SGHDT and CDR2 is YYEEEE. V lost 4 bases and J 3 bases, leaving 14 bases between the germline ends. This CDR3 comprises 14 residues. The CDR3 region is CASSPRFGGYEQYF. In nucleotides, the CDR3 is TGTGCCAGCAGCCCCCGGTTTGGGGGCTACGAGCAGTACTTC.

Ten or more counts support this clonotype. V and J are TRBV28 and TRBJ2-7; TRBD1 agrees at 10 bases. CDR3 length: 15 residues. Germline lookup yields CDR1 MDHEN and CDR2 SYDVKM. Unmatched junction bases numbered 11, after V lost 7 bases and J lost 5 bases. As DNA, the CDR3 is TGTGCCAGCAAAACAGGGGGACAGGGGATAAACGAGCAGTACTTC. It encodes CASKTGGQGINEQYF.

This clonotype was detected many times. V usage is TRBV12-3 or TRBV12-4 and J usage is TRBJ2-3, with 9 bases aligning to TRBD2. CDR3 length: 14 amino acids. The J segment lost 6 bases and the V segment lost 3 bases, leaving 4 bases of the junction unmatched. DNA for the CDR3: TGTGCCAGCAGTTTCCTCGCGGGGGGGGATACGCAGTATTTT. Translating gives CASSFLAGGDTQYF.

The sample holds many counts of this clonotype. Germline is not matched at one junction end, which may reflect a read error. CDR3 nucleotide sequence: TGTGCCAGCAGCACCGGTGCGAACCCTGAAGCTTTCTTT. Residues: CASSTGANPEAFF. The chain employs TRBV13 and TRBJ1-1, with no clear D. The germline gives CDR1 PRHDT, CDR2 FYEKMQ (reference sequence). The length of the CDR3 is 13 residues.

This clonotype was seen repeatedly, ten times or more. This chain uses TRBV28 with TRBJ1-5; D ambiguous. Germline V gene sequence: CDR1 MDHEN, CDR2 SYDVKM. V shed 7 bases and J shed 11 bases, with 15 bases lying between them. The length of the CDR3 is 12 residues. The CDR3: CASTIPDGAQHF. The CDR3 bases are TGTGCCAGCACTATTCCGGACGGCGCCCAGCATTTT.

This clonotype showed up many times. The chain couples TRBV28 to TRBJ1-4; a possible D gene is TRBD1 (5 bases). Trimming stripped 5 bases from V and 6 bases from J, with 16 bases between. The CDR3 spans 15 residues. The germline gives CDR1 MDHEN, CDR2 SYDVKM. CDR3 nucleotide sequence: TGTGCCAGCAGTCGATCAGGGATGGTGGATGAAAAACTGTTTTTT. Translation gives CASSRSGMVDEKLFF.

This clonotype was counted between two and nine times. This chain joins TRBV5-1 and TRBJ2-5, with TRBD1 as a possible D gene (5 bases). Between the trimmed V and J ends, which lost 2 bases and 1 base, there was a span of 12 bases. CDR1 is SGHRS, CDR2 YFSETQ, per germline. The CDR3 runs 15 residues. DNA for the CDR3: TGCGCCAGCAGCTTTCAGGGTAGGGGCCAAGAGACCCAGTACTTC. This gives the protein CASSFQGRGQETQYF.

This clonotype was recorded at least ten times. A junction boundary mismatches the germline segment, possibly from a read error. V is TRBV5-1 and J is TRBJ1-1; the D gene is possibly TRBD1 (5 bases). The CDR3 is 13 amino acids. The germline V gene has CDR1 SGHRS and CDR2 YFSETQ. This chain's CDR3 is CASSLNRNAEAFF. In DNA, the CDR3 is TGCGCCAGCAGCTTGAACAGGAACGCTGAAGCTTTCTTT.

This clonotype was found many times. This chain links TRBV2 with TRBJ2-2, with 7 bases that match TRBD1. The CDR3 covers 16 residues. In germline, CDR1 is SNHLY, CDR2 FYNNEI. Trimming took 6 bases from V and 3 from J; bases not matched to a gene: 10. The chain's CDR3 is CASSERDSFYTGELFF. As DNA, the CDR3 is TGTGCCAGCAGCGAGAGGGACAGTTTTTACACCGGGGAGCTGTTTTTT.

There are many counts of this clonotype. The CDR3 coding sequence is TGTGCCACACAAGCCGATTACACTGAAGCTTTCTTT. It yields the protein CATQADYTEAFF. The gene calls are TRBV19 and TRBJ1-1; no clear D. CDR1 is LNHDA, CDR2 SQIVND, per germline (reference sequence). CDR3 length: 12 residues. Trimming stripped 10 bases from V and 3 bases from J, with 12 bases between.

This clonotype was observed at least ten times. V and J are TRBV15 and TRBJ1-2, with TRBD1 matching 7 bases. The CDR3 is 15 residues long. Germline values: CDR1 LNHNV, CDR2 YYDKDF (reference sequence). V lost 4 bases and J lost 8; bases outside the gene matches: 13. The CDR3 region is CATSTPTGTYGGYTF. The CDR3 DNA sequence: TGTGCCACCAGCACCCCGACAGGGACTTATGGCGGCTACACCTTC.

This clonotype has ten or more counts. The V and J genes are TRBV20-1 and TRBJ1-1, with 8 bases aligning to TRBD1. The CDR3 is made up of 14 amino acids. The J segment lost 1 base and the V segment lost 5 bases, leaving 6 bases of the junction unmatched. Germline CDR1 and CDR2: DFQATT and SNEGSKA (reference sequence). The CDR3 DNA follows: TGCAGTGCTGACCCCGGGACAGGGAACACTGAAGCTTTCTTT. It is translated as CSADPGTGNTEAFF.